Listed below are T cell receptor beta chains from one sample, sequenced in a study of blood T cell repertoires in COVID-19. Produced via immunoSEQ multiplex PCR; TCRdb's table is partial and in-frame only. The table shows roughly 270,000 clones, with 85% occurring only once. The sample comprised PBMCs or T cells enriched from blood (not recorded which). The receptor source for this set is a woman aged 45-65 years who had recovered from COVID-19. CDR3s include the opening cysteine and the closing phenylalanine or tryptophan. Each record gives: D gene, V gene, clone size, J gene, CDR3 DNA, CDR3 protein. A D gene is named only where the DNA matches it firmly. The size field is filled for only some rows; it gives once, few, many or a size class.

>.|TRBV2|.|TRBJ1-6
TGTGCCAGCATACGGCAGGGTGTCTCACCCCTCCACTTT
CASIRQGVSPLHF
>TRBD1|TRBV19|.|TRBJ1-4
TGTGCCAGTAGTCCGCGGGACAGGACTAATGAAAAACTGTTTTTT
CASSPRDRTNEKLFF
>TRBD2|TRBV11-1|.|TRBJ2-7
TGTGCCAGCAGCTCTCGGGGGGTCCCGCCCTACGAGCAGTACTTC
CASSSRGVPPYEQYF
>TRBD1|TRBV5-5|.|TRBJ1-2
TGTGCCAGCAGCTACATCGGGACAGGGAAAGGGGGCTATGGCTACACCTTC
CASSYIGTGKGGYGYTF
>.|TRBV28|.|TRBJ2-5
TGTGCCAGCAGTTTGCTCAGGGGAGAGACCCAGTACTTC
CASSLLRGETQYF
>.|TRBV15|.|TRBJ1-3
TGTGCCACCAGCAGAGATTACGGGGGCTCTGGAAACACCATATATTTT
CATSRDYGGSGNTIYF
>.|TRBV18|.|TRBJ1-1
TGTGCCAGTCGGGAAGGGCTGAACACTGAAGCTTTCTTT
CASREGLNTEAFF
>TRBD1|TRBV5-1|.|TRBJ1-3
TGCGCCAGCAGCCACCCCGGGACAGGGACTGGAAACACCATATATTTT
CASSHPGTGTGNTIYF
>.|TRBV18|.|TRBJ2-1
TGTGCCAGCTGTACTCTCACTGACAATGAGCAGTTCTTC
CASCTLTDNEQFF
>TRBD1|TRBV19|.|TRBJ2-1
TGTGCCAGTAGACCGGGACAGGGAATATTTAGTGAGCAGTTCTTC
CASRPGQGIFSEQFF
>TRBD1|TRBV18|.|TRBJ1-2
TGTGCCAGCTCACAGCCGGGACAGGGGAACTATGGCTACACCTTC
CASSQPGQGNYGYTF
>TRBD2|TRBV7-6|.|TRBJ2-3
TGTGCCAGCAGCCGGGGACGGGGGGAATACGGAGATACGCAGTATTTT
CASSRGRGEYGDTQYF
>.|TRBV7-8|.|TRBJ1-4
TGTGCCAGCAGCTCCCAGGGGACTAATGAAAAACTGTTTTTT
CASSSQGTNEKLFF
>TRBD1|TRBV2|.|TRBJ1-1
TGTGCCAGCAAGAGACAGGGGATCGAGAACACTGAAGCTTTCTTT
CASKRQGIENTEAFF
>TRBD1|TRBV7-9|.|TRBJ1-2
TGTGCCAGCAGCTTATCGGGCCGCATGGGACAGCTTAACTATGGCTACACCTTC
CASSLSGRMGQLNYGYTF
>TRBD1|TRBV28|.|TRBJ1-5
TGTGCCAGCAGCTCCTTCGGGCAGGGGGGCTATAGCAATCAGCCCCAGCATTTT
CASSSFGQGGYSNQPQHF
>.|TRBV7-9|.|TRBJ1-2
TGTGCCAGCAGCTTAGTAGATTTTGGCTATGGCTACACCTTC
CASSLVDFGYGYTF
>TRBD2|TRBV24-1|.|TRBJ2-3
TGTGCCACCAGTGACCGACTAGCCTCAGATACGCAGTATTTT
CATSDRLASDTQYF
>.|TRBV18|many|TRBJ1-5
TGTGCCAGCTCCTTGAGCGACAATCAGCCCCAGCATTTT
CASSLSDNQPQHF
>.|TRBV6-5|.|TRBJ1-1
TGTGCCAGCAGAGAGTTCGGACACTTGAACACTGAAGCTTTCTTT
CASREFGHLNTEAFF
>.|TRBV10-2|.|TRBJ1-2
TGCGCCAGCAGTGCTAACAGCTATGGCTACACCTTC
CASSANSYGYTF
>TRBD1|TRBV5-1|.|TRBJ1-4
TGCGCCAGCAGCTTGTCTGGACAGGGCGGTGAAAAACTGTTTTTT
CASSLSGQGGEKLFF
>TRBD1|TRBV7-9|few|TRBJ2-1
TGTGCCAGCAGCGCTAGGGGGACAGGGGGCTACAATGAGCAGTTCTTC
CASSARGTGGYNEQFF
>.|TRBV4-1|.|TRBJ2-7
TGCGCCAGCAGTTCTACCCCCGTTTCTAGTGGTACCTACGAGCAGTACTTC
CASSSTPVSSGTYEQYF
>TRBD2|TRBV24-1|few|TRBJ2-7
TGTGCCACCAGTGATCCCCGGGCGGGGGGGCTCTACGAGCAGTACTTC
CATSDPRAGGLYEQYF
>TRBD1|TRBV2|.|TRBJ2-7
TGTGCCAGCAGTAGGGACAGGGACGAGCAGTACTTC
CASSRDRDEQYF
>.|TRBV5-1|.|TRBJ2-2
TGCGCCAGCAGCTTTGAGCCCTCGGGAGCCAACACCGGGGAGCTGTTTTTT
CASSFEPSGANTGELFF
>.|TRBV2|.|TRBJ1-2
TGTGCCAGCAGTGAGTCAGGATTTGGCTACACCTTC
CASSESGFGYTF
>TRBD1|TRBV11-2|.|TRBJ2-1
TGTGCCAGCAGCTTGACAGGGGTTTACTACTCCTACAATGAGCAGTTCTTC
CASSLTGVYYSYNEQFF
>.|TRBV12-3/TRBV12-4|.|TRBJ1-1
TGTGCCAGCAGTTTTTCTCCGAACACTGAAGCTTTCTTT
CASSFSPNTEAFF
>TRBD1|TRBV5-3|.|TRBJ2-7
TGTGCCAGAAGCTTTCGACAGGGGGGCGACTACGAGCAGTACTTC
CARSFRQGGDYEQYF
>.|TRBV30|once|TRBJ1-6
TGTGCCTGGAAAGGTACAGGCTATAATTCACCCCTCCACTTT
CAWKGTGYNSPLHF
>TRBD2|TRBV13|.|TRBJ2-1
TGTGCCAGCAGCACACGTACCCTCACTAGCGGGCAGTTCTTC
CASSTRTLTSGQFF
>TRBD2|TRBV6-5|few|TRBJ2-7
TGTGCCAGCAGTTACTCCGGGGGGGACTACGAGCAGTACTTC
CASSYSGGDYEQYF
>TRBD1|TRBV7-9|.|TRBJ2-5
TGTGCCAGCAGCCCGCGCGGACAGGACGAAGAGACCCAGTACTTC
CASSPRGQDEETQYF
>TRBD1|TRBV5-6|.|TRBJ2-1
TGTGCCAGCAGCTTGGAGACAGGGGGCCTCGGCTCCTACAATGAGCAGTTCTTC
CASSLETGGLGSYNEQFF
>TRBD2|TRBV5-1|.|TRBJ2-2
TGCGCCAGCAGCTACTCCGGGGGGGACGGGGAGCTGTTTTTT
CASSYSGGDGELFF
>.|TRBV28|.|TRBJ2-3
TGTGCCAGCAGTCCCCCGGGAAGGGTTGTTACAGATACGCAGTATTTT
CASSPPGRVVTDTQYF
>TRBD1|TRBV5-5|.|TRBJ2-7
TGTGCCAGCAGCTTTCGACAGGGCTACGAGCAGTACTTC
CASSFRQGYEQYF
>TRBD1|TRBV30|.|TRBJ2-3
TGTGCTCTTCGAGGGACAGGGGAGTATTTT
CALRGTGEYF
>.|TRBV25-1|.|TRBJ1-5
TGTGCCAGCAGTACTTCTCGGACGGGGGATCAGCCCCAGCATTTT
CASSTSRTGDQPQHF
>TRBD1|TRBV4-3|.|TRBJ1-2
TGCGCCAGCAGCCCCCGGACAGGGGGCAACTATGGCTACACCTTC
CASSPRTGGNYGYTF
>.|TRBV19|.|TRBJ2-1
TGTGCCAGTAGTGCGGCGGTTATCTACAATGAGCAGTTCTTC
CASSAAVIYNEQFF
>.|TRBV29-1|.|TRBJ2-7
TGCAGCGCCCGAATACGCCGGTCGGGCTACGAGCAGTACTTC
CSARIRRSGYEQYF
>TRBD2|TRBV30|once|TRBJ2-7
TGTGCCTGGAGTCTCGGGTTCGGGGGGGAGCAGTACTTC
CAWSLGFGGEQYF
>TRBD1|TRBV29-1|.|TRBJ1-5
TGCAGCGTCCAACAGGGGCCCAATCAGCCCCAGCATTTT
CSVQQGPNQPQHF
>.|TRBV11-2|.|TRBJ2-5
TGTGCCAGCAGCGCAGAAGAGACCCAGTACTTC
CASSAEETQYF
>TRBD1|TRBV25-1|.|TRBJ2-5
TGTGCCAGCAGTGAATATGAACAGGGGGAGACCAAGACCCAGTACTTC
CASSEYEQGETKTQYF
>.|TRBV5-4|few|TRBJ2-2
TGTGCCAGCAGCTTAGGGGCCTTGACGTCCGGGGAGCTGTTTTTT
CASSLGALTSGELFF
>.|TRBV27|few|TRBJ1-5
TGTGCCAGCAGTGCCTCCCAGGGCCTAAATCAGCCCCAGCATTTT
CASSASQGLNQPQHF
>.|TRBV19|.|TRBJ1-1
TGTGCCAGTAGTTTTTCGACAAGAAACACTGAAGCTTTCTTT
CASSFSTRNTEAFF
>.|TRBV12-1|.|TRBJ2-6
TGTGCCAGCAGCCCCCCGGGACAAGACTCTGGGGCCAACGTCCTGACTTTC
CASSPPGQDSGANVLTF